The 4 T cell receptor beta chains below all came from one sample that was sequenced in a study of identical twins. TCRdb called the 5' RACE reads again in MiXCR, with one record for every CDR3 protein. The sample carries some 20,000 distinct CDR3 sequences, less than 70% recorded once. The sample was memory (CD45RO+) T cells sorted from blood. Source of these receptors: a woman aged 18-29 years in good health. This table probably holds off-target reads from a library built for another chain.

This chain uses TRBV3-1 with TRBJ2-1; possible D gene TRBD2, 6 bases. The CDR3 sequence is 13 residues long. Trimming removed 0 bases at V and 14 bases at J, with 14 bases between. Per the germline V gene, CDR1 is LGHDT and CDR2 is YNNKEL (reference sequence). CDR3 sequence reads: CASSQDPMGEEFF. The CDR3 nucleotides read TGTGCCAGCAGCCAAGACCCAATGGGGGAGGAGTTCTTC.

This clonotype was detected a few times. The chain couples TRBV7-9 to TRBJ1-2, with D tentatively TRBD1 (6 bases). The CDR3 extends over 15 amino acids. Germline CDR1 SEHNR, CDR2 FQNEAQ (reference sequence). V was pared by 5 bases and J by 5 bases, with 18 bases between. The CDR3 coding sequence is TGTGCCAGCAGCCGAGCCCGGGAGGGGGTATATGGCTACACCTTC. Residues: CASSRAREGVYGYTF.

This chain connects TRBV11-2 to TRBJ2-1, with TRBD2 as a possible D gene (6 bases). This CDR3 has 14 residues. Trimming took off 3 bases at V and 8 bases at J, with 14 bases between the two ends. Germline V gene lookup returns CDR1 SGHAT and CDR2 FQNNGV. The CDR3 is CASSFGGTPHEQFF. CDR3 DNA: TGTGCCAGCAGCTTTGGAGGGACCCCTCATGAGCAGTTCTTC. Full variable domain (missing parts from reference TRBV11-2 and TRBJ2-1): EAGVAQSPRYKIIEKRQSVAFWCNPISGHATLYWYQQILGQGPKLLIQFQNNGVVDDSQLPKDRFSAERLKGVDSTLKIQPAKLEDSAVYLCASSFGGTPHEQFFGPGTRLTVL.

The rearrangement links TRBV7-2 to TRBJ2-1, with TRBD2 matching 7 bases. V lost 3 bases and J lost 2; bases outside the gene matches: 1. Per germline, CDR1 SGHTA and CDR2 FQGNSA. The CDR3 loop spans 14 amino acids. As DNA, the CDR3 is TGTGCCAGCAGCTTGGGGACTACCTACAATGAGCAGTTCTTC. Its protein product is CASSLGTTYNEQFF.